The sample holds a few counts of the clone carrying this T cell receptor beta chain. Germline CDR1 is LNHDA and CDR2 is SQIVND (reference sequence). The CDR3 consists of 16 residues. V was pared by 3 bases and J by 4 bases, with 16 bases between. Only in-frame clones appear in the TCRdb table, and some are missing; sequencing was by immunoSEQ multiplex PCR. The sample gives 300,000 to 450,000 clones, around 87% of which show up once; approximately 1.8% is in the top ten. The data were taken from a study of blood T cell repertoires in COVID-19. Study context: Recovered participants had two consecutive negative NP/OP PCR tests, healthcare professional clearance, or symptom resolution. Italy, Spain and the United States were the sources of the convalescent and acute COVID-19 samples.

The genes are TRBV19 and TRBJ1-5; maybe TRBD1 (6 bases). The specimen sequenced was PBMCs or T cells enriched from blood (not recorded which). The source is a man aged 40-50 years in a cohort exposed to, infected with or recovered from COVID-19 (not recorded which). The CDR3 nucleotides read TGTGCCAGTAGTATCCTTACGACAGGCCAAAATCAGCCCCAGCATTTT. Its protein is CASSILTTGQNQPQHF.